This paragraph covers one TCR beta chain sequence. Germline CDR1 is MNHEY and CDR2 is SMNVEV (reference sequence). This CDR3 is built from 12 residues. V shed 8 bases and J shed 4 bases, with 12 bases lying between them. The data derive from a study of tumor-infiltrating lymphocytes in localized non-small cell lung cancer. Profiling relied on immunoSEQ multiplex PCR, and the TCRdb table lists in-frame clones only, not all of them. The sample shows thousands of clones, roughly four fifths of them seen only once. This sequence originates from a human donor with non-small cell lung cancer. The specimen sequenced was uninvolved lung tissue not adjacent to the tumor. V and J are TRBV27 and TRBJ2-7, with unresolved D. Written as DNA, the CDR3 is TGTGCCAGCTCTCCCTTAGGTTACGAGCAGTACTTC. Translated, it gives CASSPLGYEQYF.